One and the same sample provided the 20 T cell receptor beta chains below, sequenced in a study of long-term antiretroviral therapy in people with HIV. At the survey level, the v3.0 immunoSEQ assay was run. The data were produced by immunoSEQ multiplex PCR, yet TCRdb's version contains in-frame clones alone and is incomplete. The repertoire holds 30,000 or so clones, with roughly 79% as singletons. Source: unsorted PBMCs, taken 3 years after starting antiretroviral therapy. These receptors all stem from a man aged 45-65 years with HIV.

This clone was counted a single time. The V call is TRBV7-2, the J call TRBJ2-3; 10 nucleotides align to TRBD2. The CDR3 is 18 residues long. Trimming removed 1 base from V and 3 bases from J; junction bases left unmatched: 10. Per germline, CDR1 SGHTA and CDR2 FQGNSA. The CDR3 is CASSLDRPSGGRTDTQYF. The CDR3 DNA reads as TGTGCCAGCAGCTTAGATCGTCCTAGCGGGGGAAGAACAGATACGCAGTATTTT.

This chain uses TRBV4-3 with TRBJ1-1, with D maybe TRBD1 (6 bases). The CDR3 covers 14 residues. Germline loops: CDR1 LGHNA, CDR2 YSLEER. Trimming stripped 2 bases from V and 3 bases from J, with 10 bases between. The CDR3 region has the DNA TGCGCCAGCAGCCAAACAGGGTTCGACACTGAAGCTTTCTTT. It is translated as CASSQTGFDTEAFF.

This chain links TRBV6-4 with TRBJ1-1; D remains ambiguous. The CDR3 consists of 12 residues. Trimming took 0 bases from V and 10 from J, leaving 9 bases between them. Germline V gene data show CDR1 as MRHNA and CDR2 as SNTAGT. The CDR3 sequence is CASSDSKEGAFF. DNA for the CDR3: TGTGCCAGCAGTGACTCTAAAGAAGGAGCTTTCTTT.

The chain employs TRBV4-2 and TRBJ1-2; 9 bases match TRBD1. The germline V gene has CDR1 LGHNA and CDR2 YNFKEQ. V trimming: 4 bases; J trimming: 4 bases; junction bases outside the gene matches: 1. The CDR3 is 13 residues long. The CDR3 sequence is CASSPGQGYGYTF. Here the CDR3 DNA reads TGTGCCAGCAGCCCGGGACAGGGCTATGGCTACACCTTC.

The J gene is TRBJ2-5, the V gene TRBV15; no clear D. Per the germline V gene, CDR1 is LNHNV and CDR2 is YYDKDF (reference sequence). CDR3 length equals 13 residues. V was cut by 0 bases and J by 5 bases, with 7 bases left in between. The CDR3 sequence is CATSRDPPETQYF. The CDR3 region has the DNA TGTGCCACCAGCAGAGACCCGCCTGAGACCCAGTACTTC.

The chain combines TRBV11-2 with TRBJ2-1; no clear D gene. V lost 4 bases to trimming and J lost 8 bases, with 9 bases between them. The germline CDR1 and CDR2 sequences are SGHAT and FQNNGV. There are 12 residues in the CDR3. CDR3 sequence (DNA): TGTGCCAGCAGCTGGGGAACGGATGAGCAGTTCTTC. Its translation: CASSWGTDEQFF.

V is TRBV6-6 and J is TRBJ2-7; 7 nucleotides line up with TRBD2. The CDR3 loop spans 15 amino acids. V lost 5 bases to trimming and J lost 7 bases; unmatched junction nucleotides: 14. CDR1 is MNHNY and CDR2 is SVGAGI in the germline V gene (reference sequence). DNA for the CDR3: TGTGCCAGCAGTAACTTACCGCGGGAGTGGAGGGAGCAGTACTTC. It yields the protein CASSNLPREWREQYF.

The chain combines TRBV6-5 with TRBJ2-1, with 7 bases identical to TRBD2. This CDR3 contains 16 residues. CDR1 and CDR2 (germline): MNHEY, SVGAGI. V shed 0 bases, J shed 2 bases, and the junction held 4 bases outside the gene matches. CDR3 residues: CASSYSPGGAYNEQFF. The CDR3 DNA reads as TGTGCCAGCAGTTACTCCCCGGGGGGTGCCTACAATGAGCAGTTCTTC.

This clone was recorded a few times. This chain connects TRBV18 to TRBJ2-7; the match to TRBD1 covers 8 bases. After removal of 6 bases from V and 6 bases from J, the junction contained 7 bases not matched to a gene. CDR1 and CDR2 from the germline V gene are KGHSH and LQKENI. This CDR3 comprises 13 residues. The CDR3, as DNA: TGTGCCAGCTCCCCCACAGGGGGTGGCGAGCAGTACTTC. Amino acid sequence: CASSPTGGGEQYF.

This chain connects TRBV5-5 to TRBJ2-5; D unresolved. V lost 4 bases and J lost 1, with 8 bases in between. CDR1 SGHKS and CDR2 YYEKEE come from the germline V gene (reference sequence). The CDR3 is made up of 13 amino acids. The CDR3 DNA is TGTGCCAGCAGCGTACATATCCAAGAGACCCAGTACTTC. Translation: CASSVHIQETQYF.

V usage is TRBV5-5 and J usage is TRBJ2-2; D unclear. Germline values: CDR1 SGHKS, CDR2 YYEKEE (reference sequence). The CDR3 has 15 amino acids. Trimming left V 0 bases short and J 1 base short, with 7 bases between. DNA for the CDR3: TGTGCCAGCAGCTTGGCGGCACGGAACACCGGGGAGCTGTTTTTT. Protein sequence: CASSLAARNTGELFF.

The V gene is TRBV5-4, the J gene TRBJ1-2, with 8 bases matching TRBD1. The V gene's germline CDR1 is SGHNT and CDR2 YYREEE (reference sequence). Germline trimming cut 4 bases from V and 2 bases from J; bases unmatched to any gene: 7. The CDR3 is 15 amino acids. CDR3 DNA sequence: TGTGCCAGCAGCCACCCGGGACAGGTAAACTATGGCTACACCTTC. Translated, it gives CASSHPGQVNYGYTF.

The chain links TRBV27 to TRBJ1-5; 12 positions agree with TRBD1. Looked up from germline, CDR1 is MNHEY and CDR2 is SMNVEV (reference sequence). The V segment lost 4 bases and the J segment 7 bases; nucleotides outside the gene matches: 5. CDR3 length: 15 amino acids. CDR3 region: CASSSGQGAWQPQHF. In DNA form, the CDR3 reads TGTGCCAGCAGTTCGGGACAGGGGGCATGGCAGCCCCAGCATTTT.

The V gene is TRBV19, the J gene TRBJ1-1; D uncertain. V lost 7 bases and J 8 bases, leaving 17 bases between the germline ends. The CDR3 loop spans 13 amino acids. The germline CDR1 and CDR2 sequences are LNHDA and SQIVND (reference sequence). The CDR3 here is CASTYQEYSEAFF. In DNA form, the CDR3 reads TGTGCCAGTACTTATCAGGAGTATTCCGAAGCTTTCTTT.

V and J are TRBV27 and TRBJ2-1; maybe TRBD2 (6 bases). Germline-derived CDR1 and CDR2 are MNHEY and SMNVEV (reference sequence). Trimming stripped 5 bases from V and 14 bases from J, with 13 bases between. The CDR3 runs to 11 residues. The CDR3 DNA reads TGTGCCAGCAGTCGGGGGTTTCGGGAGTTCTTC. Its translation is CASSRGFREFF.

This clone appeared a few times. The rearrangement links TRBV11-2 to TRBJ2-5; TRBD1 or TRBD2 may be the D gene (6 bases each). V shed 5 bases and J shed 1 base, with 17 bases lying between them. Germline loops: CDR1 SGHAT, CDR2 FQNNGV. The CDR3 length is 16 residues. The CDR3 region is CASSALGGFLQETQYF. CDR3 sequence (DNA): TGTGCCAGCAGCGCTTTAGGGGGGTTCCTCCAAGAGACCCAGTACTTC.

The chain recombines TRBV7-9 with TRBJ1-1; 10 bases are shared with TRBD1. Germline V gene lookup returns CDR1 SEHNR and CDR2 FQNEAQ (reference sequence). The trim removed 7 bases at V and 6 bases at J, leaving 5 bases unmatched. CDR3 size: 13 residues. This CDR3 reads CASTRDRGPEAFF. The CDR3 region has the DNA TGTGCCAGCACCCGGGACAGGGGACCTGAAGCTTTCTTT.

The rearrangement uses TRBV11-3 and TRBJ2-1; no reliable D call. The CDR3 contains 12 residues. Between the trimmed V and J ends, which lost 2 bases and 7 bases, there was a span of 6 bases. The V gene's germline CDR1 is SGHNT and CDR2 YENEEA. CDR3 protein: CASSLNSNEQFF. For the CDR3, the DNA is TGTGCCAGCAGCTTAAACTCGAATGAGCAGTTCTTC.

The table lists this clone with a few counts. This chain connects TRBV18 to TRBJ2-3; TRBD2 matches 12 bases. This CDR3 is built from 16 residues. Per the germline V gene, CDR1 is KGHSH and CDR2 is LQKENI. J was trimmed by 4 bases and V by 3 bases; bases with no gene match: 5. The CDR3 DNA sequence: TGTGCCAGCTCACCCGGACTAGCGGGGAGGTCAGATACGCAGTATTTT. Its translation: CASSPGLAGRSDTQYF.

The chain is built from TRBV19 and TRBJ2-3; 8 bases line up with TRBD1. The CDR3 has 13 residues. Per germline, CDR1 LNHDA and CDR2 SQIVND (reference sequence). V trimming: 3 bases; J trimming: 6 bases; junction bases outside the gene matches: 2. The CDR3 protein is CASSMQGADTQYF. DNA of the CDR3: TGTGCCAGTAGTATGCAGGGGGCCGATACGCAGTATTTT. Looking up the rest from reference TRBV19 and TRBJ2-3 gives the full variable domain: DGGITQSPKYLFRKEGQNVTLSCEQNLNHDAMYWYRQDPGQGLRLIYYSQIVNDFQKGDIAEGYSVSREKKESFPLTVTSAQKNPTAFYLCASSMQGADTQYFGPGTRLTVL.